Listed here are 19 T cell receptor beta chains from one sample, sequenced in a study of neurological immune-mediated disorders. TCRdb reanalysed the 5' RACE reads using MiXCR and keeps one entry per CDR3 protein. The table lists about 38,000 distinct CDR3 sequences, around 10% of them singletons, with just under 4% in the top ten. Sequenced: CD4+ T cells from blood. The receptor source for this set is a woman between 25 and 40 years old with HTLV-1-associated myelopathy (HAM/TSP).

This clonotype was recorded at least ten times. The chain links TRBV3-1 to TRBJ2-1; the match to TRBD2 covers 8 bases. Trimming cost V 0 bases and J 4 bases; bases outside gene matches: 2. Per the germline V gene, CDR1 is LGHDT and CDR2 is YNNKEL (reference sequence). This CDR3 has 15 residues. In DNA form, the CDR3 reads TGTGCCAGCAGCCAAGAACTAGCGGAGTACAATGAGCAGTTCTTC. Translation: CASSQELAEYNEQFF.

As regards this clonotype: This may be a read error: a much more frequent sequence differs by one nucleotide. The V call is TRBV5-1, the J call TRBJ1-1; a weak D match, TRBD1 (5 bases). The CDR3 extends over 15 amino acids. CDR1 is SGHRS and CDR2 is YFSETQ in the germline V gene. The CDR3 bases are TGCACCAGCAGCTTGGGGGTTAGCAGTGGCACTGAAGCTTTCTTT. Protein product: CTSSLGVSSGTEAFF.

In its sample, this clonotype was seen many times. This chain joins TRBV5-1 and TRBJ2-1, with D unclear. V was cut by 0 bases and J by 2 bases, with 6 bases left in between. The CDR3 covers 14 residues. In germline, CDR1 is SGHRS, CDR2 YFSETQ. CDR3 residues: CASSLERAYNEQFF. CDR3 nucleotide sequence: TGCGCCAGCAGCTTGGAAAGGGCCTACAATGAGCAGTTCTTC.

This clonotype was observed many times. CDR3 DNA: TGTGCCAGCAGCCGGGGGGCAGATACGCAGTATTTT. Translating it yields CASSRGADTQYF. The genes are TRBV12-3 or TRBV12-4 and TRBJ2-3; 7 bases map to TRBD2. V lost 6 bases, J lost 4 bases, and 1 base stayed unmatched. The CDR3 totals 12 residues.

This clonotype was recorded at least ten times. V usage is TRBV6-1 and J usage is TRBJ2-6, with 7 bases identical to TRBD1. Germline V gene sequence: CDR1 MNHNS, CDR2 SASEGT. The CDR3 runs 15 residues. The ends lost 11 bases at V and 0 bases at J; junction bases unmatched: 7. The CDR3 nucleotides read TGTGCCGCTAGGACAGGAGGCTCTGGGGCCAACGTCCTGACTTTC. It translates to CAARTGGSGANVLTF.

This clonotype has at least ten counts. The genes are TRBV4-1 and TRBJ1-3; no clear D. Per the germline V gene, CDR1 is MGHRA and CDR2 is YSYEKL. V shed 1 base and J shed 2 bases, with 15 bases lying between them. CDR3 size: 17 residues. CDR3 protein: CASSQGRSKSAGNTIYF. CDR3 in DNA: TGCGCCAGCAGCCAAGGAAGAAGTAAATCGGCTGGAAACACCATATATTTT.

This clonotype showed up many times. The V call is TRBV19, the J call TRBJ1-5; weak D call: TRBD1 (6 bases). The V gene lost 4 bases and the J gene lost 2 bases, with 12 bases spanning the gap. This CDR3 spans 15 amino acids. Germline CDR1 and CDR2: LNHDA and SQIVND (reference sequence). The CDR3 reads CASSTYREGNQPQHF. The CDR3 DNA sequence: TGTGCCAGTAGTACCTACAGGGAGGGCAATCAGCCCCAGCATTTT.

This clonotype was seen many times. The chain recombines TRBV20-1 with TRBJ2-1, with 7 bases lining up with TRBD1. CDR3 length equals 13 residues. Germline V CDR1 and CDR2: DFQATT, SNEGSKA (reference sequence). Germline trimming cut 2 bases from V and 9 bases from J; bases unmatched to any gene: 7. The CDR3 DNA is TGCAGTGCTAGATACCAGGGGGTTGGTGAGCAGTTCTTC. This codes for CSARYQGVGEQFF.

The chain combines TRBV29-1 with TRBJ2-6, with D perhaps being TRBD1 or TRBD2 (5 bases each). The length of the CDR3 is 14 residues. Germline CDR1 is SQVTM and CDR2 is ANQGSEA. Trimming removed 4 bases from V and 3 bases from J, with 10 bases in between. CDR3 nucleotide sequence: TGCAGCGTTGTAGGGACCTATGGGGCCAACGTCCTGACTTTC. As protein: CSVVGTYGANVLTF.

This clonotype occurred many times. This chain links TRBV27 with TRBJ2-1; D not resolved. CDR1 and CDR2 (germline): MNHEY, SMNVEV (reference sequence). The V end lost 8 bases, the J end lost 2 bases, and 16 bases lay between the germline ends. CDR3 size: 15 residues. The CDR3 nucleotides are TGTGCCAGCGGTGGAGACCGAATAACCTACAATGAGCAGTTCTTC. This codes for CASGGDRITYNEQFF.

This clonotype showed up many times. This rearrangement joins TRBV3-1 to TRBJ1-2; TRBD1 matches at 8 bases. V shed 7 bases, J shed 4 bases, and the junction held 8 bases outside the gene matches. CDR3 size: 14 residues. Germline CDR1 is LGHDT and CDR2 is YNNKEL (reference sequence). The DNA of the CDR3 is TGTGCCAGCAAACAGACAGGGGCCGTCTATGGCTACACCTTC. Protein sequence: CASKQTGAVYGYTF.

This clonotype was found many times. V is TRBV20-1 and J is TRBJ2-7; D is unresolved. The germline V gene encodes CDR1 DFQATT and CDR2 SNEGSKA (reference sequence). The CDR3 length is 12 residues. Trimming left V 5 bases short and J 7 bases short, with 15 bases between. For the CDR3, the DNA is TGCAGTGCTTTTCAAGGGCCTCGGGAGCAGTACTTC. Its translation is CSAFQGPREQYF.

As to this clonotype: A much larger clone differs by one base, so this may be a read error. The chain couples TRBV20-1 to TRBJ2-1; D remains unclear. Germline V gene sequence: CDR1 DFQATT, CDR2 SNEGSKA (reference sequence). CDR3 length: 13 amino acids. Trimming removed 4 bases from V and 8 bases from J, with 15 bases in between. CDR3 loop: CSAMAPPLDEQFF. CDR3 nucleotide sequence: TGCAGTGCTATGGCACCACCTCTGGATGAGCAGTTCTTC.

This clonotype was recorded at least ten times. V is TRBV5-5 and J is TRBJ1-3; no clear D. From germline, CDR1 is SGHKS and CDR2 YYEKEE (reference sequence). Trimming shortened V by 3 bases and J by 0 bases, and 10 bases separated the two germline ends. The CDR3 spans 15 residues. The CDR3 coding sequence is TGTGCCAGCAGCTCATACAGTCTCTCTGGAAACACCATATATTTT. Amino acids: CASSSYSLSGNTIYF.

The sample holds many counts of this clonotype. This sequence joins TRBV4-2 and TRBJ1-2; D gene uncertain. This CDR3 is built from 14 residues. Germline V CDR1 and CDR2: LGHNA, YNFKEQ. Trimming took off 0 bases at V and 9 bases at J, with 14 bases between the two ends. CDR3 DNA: TGTGCCAGCAGCCAAGAACTCGCCGTGGTTAGCTACACCTTC. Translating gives CASSQELAVVSYTF.

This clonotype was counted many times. The CDR3 sequence is CSARVEPRDREQETQYF. The CDR3 nucleotides read TGCAGTGCTAGAGTCGAACCCCGGGACAGGGAACAAGAGACCCAGTACTTC. This chain uses TRBV20-1 with TRBJ2-5; 9 bases match TRBD1. Germline assignment: CDR1 DFQATT and CDR2 SNEGSKA (reference sequence). The ends lost 1 base at V and 2 bases at J; junction bases unmatched: 11. The CDR3 loop spans 17 amino acids.

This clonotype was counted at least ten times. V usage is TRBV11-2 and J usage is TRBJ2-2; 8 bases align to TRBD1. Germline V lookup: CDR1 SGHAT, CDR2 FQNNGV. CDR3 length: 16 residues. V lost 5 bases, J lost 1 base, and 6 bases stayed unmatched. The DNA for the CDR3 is TGTGCCAGCAGCCTCACAGGGGGTAGGAACACCGGGGAGCTGTTTTTT. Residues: CASSLTGGRNTGELFF.

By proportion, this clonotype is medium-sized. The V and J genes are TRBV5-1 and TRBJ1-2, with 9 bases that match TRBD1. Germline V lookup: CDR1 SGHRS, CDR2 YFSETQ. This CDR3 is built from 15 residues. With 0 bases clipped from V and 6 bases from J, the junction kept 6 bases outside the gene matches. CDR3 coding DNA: TGCGCCAGCAGCTTGGAGGGACAGGGACTAAATGGCTACACCTTC. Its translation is CASSLEGQGLNGYTF.

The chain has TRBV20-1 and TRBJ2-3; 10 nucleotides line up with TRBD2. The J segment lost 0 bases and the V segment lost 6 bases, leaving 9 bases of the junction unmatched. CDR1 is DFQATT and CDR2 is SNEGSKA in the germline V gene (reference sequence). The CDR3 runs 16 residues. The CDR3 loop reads CSARPGLATSTDTQYF. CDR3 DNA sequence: TGCAGTGCCAGACCGGGACTAGCGACTAGCACAGATACGCAGTATTTT.